The 7 T cell receptor beta chains given below trace back to one sample, sequenced in a study of T cell responses to AZD1222 COVID-19 vaccine. Sequencing was performed with immunoSEQ multiplex PCR; in TCRdb, only in-frame clones are kept and a portion is missing. Of about 180,000 clones in the sample, nearly 95% are singletons; the top ten hold more than 1.5%. Here the sequenced sample was peripheral blood, taken 28 days after the second AZD1222 dose. The receptors were sampled from an adult who received the AZD1222 COVID-19 vaccine.

The chain uses TRBV4-1 and TRBJ2-1; D unresolved. This CDR3 is built from 13 residues. The V end was cut by 3 bases, the J end by 8 bases, with 11 bases between. From germline, CDR1 is MGHRA and CDR2 YSYEKL. CDR3 sequence: CASSQVVLDEQFF. CDR3 DNA: TGCGCCAGCAGCCAGGTAGTTCTCGATGAGCAGTTCTTC.

The V gene is TRBV12-3 or TRBV12-4, the J gene TRBJ2-1; D perhaps matches TRBD2 (7 bases). This CDR3 is 13 amino acids long. V was pared by 4 bases and J by 7 bases, with 11 bases between. Written as DNA, the CDR3 is TGTGCCAGCAGTTGGGGGGGCGTTAATGAGCAGTTCTTC. This translates into CASSWGGVNEQFF.

This chain uses TRBV27 with TRBJ2-7; no clear D. The CDR3 has 15 amino acids. Trimming left V 7 bases short and J 1 base short, with 17 bases between. From germline, CDR1 is MNHEY and CDR2 SMNVEV (reference sequence). The CDR3 sequence is CASIGRSGDSYEQYF. For the CDR3, the DNA is TGTGCCAGCATTGGTCGGTCAGGAGATTCCTACGAGCAGTACTTC.

This chain connects TRBV14 to TRBJ2-2; TRBD2 aligns across 10 bases. This CDR3 comprises 17 residues. V was clipped by 4 bases and J by 4 bases; unmatched bases: 9. Looked up from germline, CDR1 is SGHDN and CDR2 is FVKESK. The CDR3 bases are TGTGCCAGCAGCCGCCTGGGGAGGACTAGCGGCACCGGGGAGCTGTTTTTT. It encodes CASSRLGRTSGTGELFF.

Of note for this clone: Other nucleotide sequences in the sample specify the same CDR3. The chain combines TRBV5-1 with TRBJ2-2; no clear D gene. The CDR3 totals 14 residues. Per the germline V gene, CDR1 is SGHRS and CDR2 is YFSETQ. Deletions cut 0 bases from V and 1 base from J, with 4 bases between. The chain's CDR3 is CASSLGQNTGELFF. DNA for the CDR3: TGCGCCAGCAGCTTGGGACAGAACACCGGGGAGCTGTTTTTT.

With respect to this clone: This sample also contains other DNA sequences that code for the same CDR3. The chain employs TRBV19 and TRBJ2-5; a weak D match, TRBD1 (5 bases). The germline V gene encodes CDR1 LNHDA and CDR2 SQIVND (reference sequence). This CDR3 has 13 amino acids. Deletions cut 4 bases from V and 1 base from J, with 7 bases between. CDR3: CASSTGSQETQYF. CDR3 nucleotide sequence: TGTGCCAGTAGTACAGGGTCCCAAGAGACCCAGTACTTC.

CDR3 nucleotide sequence: TGTGCCAGCAGCATACTAGCGGGGAACCACGAGCAGTACTTC. Its translation is CASSILAGNHEQYF. V usage is TRBV7-8 and J usage is TRBJ2-7; TRBD2 matches 10 bases. CDR3 length: 14 residues. V dropped 5 bases and J dropped 5; count of bases not matched to a gene: 6. CDR1 is SGHVS, CDR2 FQNEAQ, per germline.